This TCR beta chain derives from a study of blood T cell repertoires in COVID-19. Study-level background: Nucleic acid was either cDNA or gDNA, and it came from T cells, B-cell-depleted T cells, or PBMCs.

In the authors' workflow: Amplification with reference gene primers provided the estimates of nucleated cell counts. The table came from immunoSEQ multiplex PCR; TCRdb's copy has only in-frame clones and leaves some out. V and J calls and clone size are copied from that table; D and trimming were computed from the DNA. Of more than 50,000 clones listed, 75% to 95% are singletons. Germline lookup yields CDR1 DFQATT and CDR2 SNEGSKA (reference sequence). Trimming cost V 3 bases and J 7 bases, with 15 bases left between them. The CDR3 sequence is 13 residues long. The chain uses TRBV20-1 and TRBJ1-2; the D is unclear. The sequence came from a woman aged 40 to 50 with active COVID-19. Source material: peripheral blood. CDR3 DNA sequence: TGCAGTGCTAGTGGAATCGAAGGAGGTGGCTACACCTTC. Amino acids: CSASGIEGGGYTF.